This T cell receptor (beta chain) was obtained from a study of blood T cell repertoires in COVID-19. Background on the study: T cells, B-cell-depleted T cells, or PBMCs supplied cDNA or gDNA.

Recruits, aged roughly 18 to 95 years, lived in 24 US areas. Recovered participants had two consecutive negative NP/OP PCR tests, healthcare professional clearance, or symptom resolution. How the authors handled the data: Researchers report that nucleated cell counts were estimated from reference gene primer amplification. Only in-frame clones appear in the TCRdb table, and some are missing; sequencing was by immunoSEQ multiplex PCR. D and trimming come from the DNA, and the V and J calls and clone size come from that table. The table has hundreds of thousands of clones, around 84% seen once. This clone showed up just once. Germline V gives CDR1 SQVTM, CDR2 ANQGSEA. This CDR3 is built from 12 residues. V gave up 7 bases and J gave up 2 bases, with 10 bases separating them.

The receptor was isolated from a woman in her 50s who had recovered from COVID-19. Material: PBMCs or T cells enriched from blood (not recorded which). The chain joins TRBV29-1 to TRBJ2-3; maybe TRBD1 (6 bases). The chain's CDR3 is CSGRDNTDTQYF. The CDR3 DNA reads as TGCAGCGGCCGGGACAACACAGATACGCAGTATTTT.